These 3 T cell receptor beta chains originate from one sample sequenced in a study of tumor T cells in aggressive B-cell lymphoma. Measured with immunoSEQ multiplex PCR; TCRdb has only the in-frame clones, and not every one. The profile covers some 2,200 clones, with about 81% appearing a single time and approximately 12% taken by the ten largest. Sequenced: tumor tissue. The source of these receptors is an adult with diffuse large B cell lymphoma.

The V gene is TRBV27, the J gene TRBJ1-2, with 8 bases fitting TRBD1. This CDR3 is built from 12 residues. Germline V gene data show CDR1 as MNHEY and CDR2 as SMNVEV (reference sequence). J was trimmed by 7 bases and V by 7 bases; bases with no gene match: 5. Here the CDR3 reads CASKTGGTGYTF. For the CDR3, the DNA is TGTGCCAGCAAAACAGGGGGTACTGGCTACACCTTC.

The rearrangement joins TRBV10-3 to TRBJ2-2; 10 bases line up with TRBD1. After removal of 2 bases from V and 4 bases from J, the junction contained 1 base not matched to a gene. The CDR3 runs 15 residues. Germline CDR1 reads ENHRY; CDR2 reads SYGVKD. The CDR3 nucleotides read TGTGCCATCAGTGAGGGGACAGGGGTCACCGGGGAGCTGTTTTTT. Amino acids: CAISEGTGVTGELFF.

The chain joins TRBV4-2 to TRBJ2-7; 7 bases agree with TRBD2. This CDR3 is 12 amino acids long. The trim removed 0 bases at V and 9 bases at J, leaving 2 bases unmatched. Germline V gene sequence: CDR1 LGHNA, CDR2 YNFKEQ. The DNA for the CDR3 is TGTGCCAGCAGCCAAGATGGGGGGGGGCAGTACTTC. Its translation is CASSQDGGGQYF.